This T cell receptor beta chain was retrieved from a study of quantifying T cell responses using KT2 cells. The overall study: cDNA was made from DNase-treated RNA using alpha and beta constant primers.

This clonotype was observed a few times. A single-stranded UMI oligo with SP2 sequence was ligated to cDNA 3' ends. First-round PCR used four to five cycles and beta primers RC1.1 and RC1.2 covering TRBC1 and TRBC2. From the UMI-ligation and nested PCR reads, TCRdb called clonotypes with MiXCR, one entry per CDR3 protein. This sample has some 50,000 distinct CDR3 sequences; around 10% occur once, and the top ten carry about 10%. This CDR3 contains 14 residues. V was pared by 0 bases and J by 5 bases, with 4 bases of the junction left unmatched. Germline loops: CDR1 SGHRS, CDR2 YFSETQ. What was sequenced was PBMCs spiked with cells of the T cell clone KT2. The receptor comes from a human donor. The rearrangement links TRBV5-1 to TRBJ2-7, with 8 positions matching TRBD2. Written as DNA, the CDR3 is TGCGCCAGCAGCTTGGCCGGGGGGGCCCACGAGCAGTACTTC. Translation gives CASSLAGGAHEQYF.